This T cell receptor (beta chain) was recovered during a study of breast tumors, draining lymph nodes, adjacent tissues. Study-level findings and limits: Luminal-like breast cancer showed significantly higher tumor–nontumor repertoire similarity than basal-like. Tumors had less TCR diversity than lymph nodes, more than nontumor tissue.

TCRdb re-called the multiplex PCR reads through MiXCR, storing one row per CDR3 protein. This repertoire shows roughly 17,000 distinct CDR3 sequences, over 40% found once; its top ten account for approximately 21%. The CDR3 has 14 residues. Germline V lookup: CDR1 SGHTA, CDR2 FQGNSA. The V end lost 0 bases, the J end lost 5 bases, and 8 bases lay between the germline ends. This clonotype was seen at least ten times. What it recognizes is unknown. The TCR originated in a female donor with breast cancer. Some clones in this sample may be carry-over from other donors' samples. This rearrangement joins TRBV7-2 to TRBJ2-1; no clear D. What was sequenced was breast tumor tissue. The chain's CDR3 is CASSLAESHNEQFF. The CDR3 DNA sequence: TGTGCCAGCAGCTTAGCGGAATCGCACAATGAGCAGTTCTTC.